This T cell receptor beta chain was observed in a study of breast tumors, draining lymph nodes, adjacent tissues. Study-level findings and limits: Tumor TCR diversity was below lymph nodes but above nontumor tissue. The data were judged consistent with most tumor T cells coming from lymph node and expanding in tumor. That most tumor T cells come from lymph nodes remained unproven. Tumor and nontumor repertoires were significantly more similar in luminal-like than in basal-like breast cancer.

TCRdb re-called the multiplex PCR reads with MiXCR, one entry per CDR3 protein. The sample yields over 60,000 distinct CDR3 sequences, 57% seen once. Germline V lookup: CDR1 LGHDT, CDR2 YNNKEL (reference sequence). Trimming removed 4 bases from V and 5 bases from J, with 11 bases in between. The CDR3 spans 14 residues. This clonotype was detected many times. Antigen: not known. What was sequenced was breast tumor tissue. This chain uses TRBV3-1 with TRBJ1-4; TRBD1 might be the D (5 bases). The sequence was collected from a female donor with breast cancer. Some clones in this sample may be carry-over from other donors' samples. The chain's CDR3 is CASSPPGPNEKLFF. The CDR3 region has the DNA TGTGCCAGCAGCCCTCCGGGGCCGAATGAAAAACTGTTTTTT.